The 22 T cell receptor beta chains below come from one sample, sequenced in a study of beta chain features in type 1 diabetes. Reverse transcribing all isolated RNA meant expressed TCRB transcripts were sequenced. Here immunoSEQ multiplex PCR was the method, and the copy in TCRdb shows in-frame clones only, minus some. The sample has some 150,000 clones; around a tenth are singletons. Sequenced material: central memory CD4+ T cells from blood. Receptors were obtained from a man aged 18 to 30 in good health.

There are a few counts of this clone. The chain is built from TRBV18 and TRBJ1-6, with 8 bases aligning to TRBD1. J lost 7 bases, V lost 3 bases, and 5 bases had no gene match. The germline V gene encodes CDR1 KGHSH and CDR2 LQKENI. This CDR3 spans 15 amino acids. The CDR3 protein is CASSPDRARNSPLHF. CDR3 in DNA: TGTGCCAGCTCACCGGACAGGGCCAGGAATTCACCCCTCCACTTT.

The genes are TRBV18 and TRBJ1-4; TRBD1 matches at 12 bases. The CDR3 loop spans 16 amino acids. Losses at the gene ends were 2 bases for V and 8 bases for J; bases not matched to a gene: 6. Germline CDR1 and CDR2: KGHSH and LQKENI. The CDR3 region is CASSPRGQGAGEKLFF. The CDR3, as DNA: TGTGCCAGCTCACCAAGGGGACAGGGGGCTGGAGAAAAACTGTTTTTT.

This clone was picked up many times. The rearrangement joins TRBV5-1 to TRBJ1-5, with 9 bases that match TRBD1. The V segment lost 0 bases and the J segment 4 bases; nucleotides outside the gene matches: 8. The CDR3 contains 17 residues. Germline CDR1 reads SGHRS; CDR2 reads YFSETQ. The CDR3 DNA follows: TGCGCCAGCAGCTTGGGACCGGGACAGGGAGAAAATCAGCCCCAGCATTTT. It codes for CASSLGPGQGENQPQHF. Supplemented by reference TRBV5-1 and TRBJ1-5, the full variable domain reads KAGVTQTPRYLIKTRGQQVTLSCSPISGHRSVSWYQQTPGQGLQFLFEYFSETQRNKGNFPGRFSGRQFSNSRSEMNVSTLELGDSALYLCASSLGPGQGENQPQHFGDGTRLSIL.

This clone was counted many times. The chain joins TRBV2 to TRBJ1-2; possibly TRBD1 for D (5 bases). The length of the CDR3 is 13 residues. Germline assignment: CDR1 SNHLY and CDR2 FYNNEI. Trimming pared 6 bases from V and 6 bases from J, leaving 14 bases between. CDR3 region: CASRRQTLDGYTF. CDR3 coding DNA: TGTGCCAGCAGGAGACAGACGTTAGATGGCTACACCTTC.

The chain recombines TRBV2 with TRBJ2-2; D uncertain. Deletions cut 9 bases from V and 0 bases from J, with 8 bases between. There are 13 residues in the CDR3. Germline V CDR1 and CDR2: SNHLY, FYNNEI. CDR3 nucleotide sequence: TGTGCCAGACAGCCTGCGAACACCGGGGAGCTGTTTTTT. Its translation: CARQPANTGELFF.

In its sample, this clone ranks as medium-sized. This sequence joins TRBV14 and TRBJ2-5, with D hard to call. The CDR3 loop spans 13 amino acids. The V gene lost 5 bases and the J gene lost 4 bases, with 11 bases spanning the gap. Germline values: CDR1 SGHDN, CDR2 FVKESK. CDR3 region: CASSASYTETQYF. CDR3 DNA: TGTGCCAGCAGCGCCTCCTATACAGAGACCCAGTACTTC.

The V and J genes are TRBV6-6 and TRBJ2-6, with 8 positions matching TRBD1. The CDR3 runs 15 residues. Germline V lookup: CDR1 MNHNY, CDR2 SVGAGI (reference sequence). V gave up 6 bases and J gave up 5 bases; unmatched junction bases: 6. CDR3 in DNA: TGTGCCAGCAGCCCCGGACAGGGTAGGGCCAACGTCCTGACTTTC. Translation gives CASSPGQGRANVLTF.

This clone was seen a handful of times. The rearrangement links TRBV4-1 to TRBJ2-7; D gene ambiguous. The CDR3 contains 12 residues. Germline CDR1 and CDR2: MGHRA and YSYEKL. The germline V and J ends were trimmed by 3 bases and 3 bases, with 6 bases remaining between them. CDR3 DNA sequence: TGCGCCAGCAGCCAGAACGGCTACGAGCAGTACTTC. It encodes CASSQNGYEQYF.

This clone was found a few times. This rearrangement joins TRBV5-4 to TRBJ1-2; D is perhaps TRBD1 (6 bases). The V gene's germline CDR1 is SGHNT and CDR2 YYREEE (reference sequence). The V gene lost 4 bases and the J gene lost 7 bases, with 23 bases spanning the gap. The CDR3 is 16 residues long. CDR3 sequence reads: CASSQSHRQVGFGYTF. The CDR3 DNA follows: TGTGCCAGCAGCCAATCGCACCGACAGGTTGGGTTTGGCTACACCTTC. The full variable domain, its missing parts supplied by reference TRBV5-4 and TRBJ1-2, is ETGVTQSPTHLIKTRGQQVTLRCSSQSGHNTVSWYQQALGQGPQFIFQYYREEENGRGNFPPRFSGLQFPNYSSELNVNALELDDSALYLCASSQSHRQVGFGYTFGSGTRLTVV.

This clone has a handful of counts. CDR3 in amino acids: CASTGWNSPLHF. DNA of the CDR3: TGTGCCTCGACAGGTTGGAATTCACCCCTCCACTTT. The rearrangement uses TRBV27 and TRBJ1-6; possible D gene TRBD1, 6 bases. Per the germline V gene, CDR1 is MNHEY and CDR2 is SMNVEV (reference sequence). The CDR3 is 12 residues long. V was cut by 11 bases and J by 7 bases, with 12 bases left in between.

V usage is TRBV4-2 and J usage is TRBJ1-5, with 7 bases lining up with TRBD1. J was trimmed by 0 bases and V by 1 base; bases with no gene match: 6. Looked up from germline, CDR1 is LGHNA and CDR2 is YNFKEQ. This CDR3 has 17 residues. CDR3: CASSQAGTANSNQPQHF. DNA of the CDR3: TGTGCCAGCAGCCAAGCCGGGACAGCCAATAGCAATCAGCCCCAGCATTTT.

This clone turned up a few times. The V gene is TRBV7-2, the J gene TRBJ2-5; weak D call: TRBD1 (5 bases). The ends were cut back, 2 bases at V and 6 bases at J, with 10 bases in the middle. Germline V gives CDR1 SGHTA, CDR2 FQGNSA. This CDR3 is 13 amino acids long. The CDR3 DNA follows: TGTGCCAGCAGCTTAAATTCAGGGAAGACCCAGTACTTC. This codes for CASSLNSGKTQYF.

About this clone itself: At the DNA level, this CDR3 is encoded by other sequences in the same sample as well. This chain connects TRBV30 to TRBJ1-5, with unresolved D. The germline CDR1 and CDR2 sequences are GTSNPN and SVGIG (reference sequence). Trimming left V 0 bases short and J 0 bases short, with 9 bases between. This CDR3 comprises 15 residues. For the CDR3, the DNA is TGTGCCTGGAGTGTAGGAGGAAATAGCAATCAGCCCCAGCATTTT. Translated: CAWSVGGNSNQPQHF.

In DNA, the CDR3 is TGTGCCAGTAGGCAGCGGGACCTCCGGTATACGCAGTATTTT. Translation: CASRQRDLRYTQYF. This chain links TRBV19 with TRBJ2-3; 7 bases agree with TRBD2. CDR1 is LNHDA and CDR2 is SQIVND in the germline V gene (reference sequence). The trim removed 6 bases at V and 7 bases at J, leaving 10 bases unmatched. This CDR3 is built from 14 residues.

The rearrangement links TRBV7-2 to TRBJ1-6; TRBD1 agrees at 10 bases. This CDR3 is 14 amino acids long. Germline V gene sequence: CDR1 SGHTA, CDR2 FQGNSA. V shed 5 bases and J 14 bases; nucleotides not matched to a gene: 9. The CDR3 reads CASSKGQGEGALHF. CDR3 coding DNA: TGTGCCAGCAGCAAAGGACAGGGGGAGGGAGCCCTCCACTTT.

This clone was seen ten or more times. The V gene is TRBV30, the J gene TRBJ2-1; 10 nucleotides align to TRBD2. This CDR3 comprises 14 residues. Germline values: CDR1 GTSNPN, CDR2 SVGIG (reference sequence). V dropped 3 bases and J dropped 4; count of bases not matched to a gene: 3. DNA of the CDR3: TGTGCCTGGAGGCCAGCGGGGGGGTACAATGAGCAGTTCTTC. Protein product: CAWRPAGGYNEQFF.

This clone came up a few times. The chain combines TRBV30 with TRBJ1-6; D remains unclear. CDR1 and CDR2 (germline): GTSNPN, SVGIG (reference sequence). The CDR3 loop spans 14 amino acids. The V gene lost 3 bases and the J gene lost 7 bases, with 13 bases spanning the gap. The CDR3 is CAWSLRVNNSPLHF. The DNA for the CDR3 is TGTGCCTGGAGCCTCCGGGTAAACAATTCACCCCTCCACTTT.

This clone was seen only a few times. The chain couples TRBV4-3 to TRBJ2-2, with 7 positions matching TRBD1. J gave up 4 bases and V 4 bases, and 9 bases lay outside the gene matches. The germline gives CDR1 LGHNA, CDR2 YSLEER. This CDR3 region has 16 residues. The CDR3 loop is CASSRRQGEGTGELFF. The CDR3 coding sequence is TGCGCCAGCAGCCGAAGACAGGGCGAAGGCACCGGGGAGCTGTTTTTT.

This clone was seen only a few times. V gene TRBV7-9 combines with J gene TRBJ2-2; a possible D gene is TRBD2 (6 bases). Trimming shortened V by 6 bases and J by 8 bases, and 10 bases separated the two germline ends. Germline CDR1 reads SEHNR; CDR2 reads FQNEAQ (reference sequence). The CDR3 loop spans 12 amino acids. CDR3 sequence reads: CASRRDLGELFF. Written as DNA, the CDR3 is TGTGCCAGCAGACGGGACTTGGGGGAGCTGTTTTTT.

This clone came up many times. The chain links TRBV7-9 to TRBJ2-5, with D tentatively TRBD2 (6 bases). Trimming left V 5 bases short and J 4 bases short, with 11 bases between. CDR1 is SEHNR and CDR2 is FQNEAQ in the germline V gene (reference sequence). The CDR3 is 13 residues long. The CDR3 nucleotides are TGTGCCAGCAGCCGGGGGAGCGGAGAGACCCAGTACTTC. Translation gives CASSRGSGETQYF.

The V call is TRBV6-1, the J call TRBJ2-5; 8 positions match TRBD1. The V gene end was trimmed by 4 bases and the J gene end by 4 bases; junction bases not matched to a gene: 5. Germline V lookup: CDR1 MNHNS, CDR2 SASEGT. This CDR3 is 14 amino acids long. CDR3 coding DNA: TGTGCCAGCAGTGTTGGGACAGGCTTAGAGACCCAGTACTTC. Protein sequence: CASSVGTGLETQYF.

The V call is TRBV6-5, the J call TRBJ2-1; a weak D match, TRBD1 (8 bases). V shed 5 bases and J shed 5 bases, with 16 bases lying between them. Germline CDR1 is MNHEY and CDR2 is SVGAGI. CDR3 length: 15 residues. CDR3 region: CASSAGDRLNNEQFF. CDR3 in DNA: TGTGCCAGCAGTGCGGGGGACAGGCTTAACAATGAGCAGTTCTTC.